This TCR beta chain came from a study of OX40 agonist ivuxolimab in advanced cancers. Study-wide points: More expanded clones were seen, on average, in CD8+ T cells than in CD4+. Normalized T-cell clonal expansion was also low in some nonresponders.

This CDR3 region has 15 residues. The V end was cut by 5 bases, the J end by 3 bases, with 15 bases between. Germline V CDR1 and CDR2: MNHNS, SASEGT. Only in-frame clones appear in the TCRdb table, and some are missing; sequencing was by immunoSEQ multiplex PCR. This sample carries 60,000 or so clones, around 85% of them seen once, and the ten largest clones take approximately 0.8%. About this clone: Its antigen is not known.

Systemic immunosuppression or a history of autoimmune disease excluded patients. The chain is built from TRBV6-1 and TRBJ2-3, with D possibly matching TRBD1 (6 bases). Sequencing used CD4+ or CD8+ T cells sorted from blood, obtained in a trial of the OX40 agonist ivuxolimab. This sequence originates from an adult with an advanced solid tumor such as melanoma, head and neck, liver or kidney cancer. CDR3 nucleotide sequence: TGTGCCAGCAGTTCCCGAGGGGGTTCGACAGATACGCAGTATTTT. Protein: CASSSRGGSTDTQYF.